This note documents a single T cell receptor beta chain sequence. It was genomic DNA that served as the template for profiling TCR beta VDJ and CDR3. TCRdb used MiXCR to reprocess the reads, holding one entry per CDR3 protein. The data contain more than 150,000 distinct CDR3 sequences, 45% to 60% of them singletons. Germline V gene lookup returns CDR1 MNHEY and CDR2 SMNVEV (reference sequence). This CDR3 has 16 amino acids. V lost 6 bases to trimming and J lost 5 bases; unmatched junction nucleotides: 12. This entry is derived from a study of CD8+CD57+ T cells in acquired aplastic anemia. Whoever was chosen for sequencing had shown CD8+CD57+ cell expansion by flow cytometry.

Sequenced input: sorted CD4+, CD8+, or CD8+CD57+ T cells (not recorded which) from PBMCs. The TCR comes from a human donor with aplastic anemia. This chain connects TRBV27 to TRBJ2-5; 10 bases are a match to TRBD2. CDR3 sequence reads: CASSLAPSGSAETQYF. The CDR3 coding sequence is TGTGCCAGCAGCCTAGCCCCTAGCGGGAGTGCGGAGACCCAGTACTTC.